These 16 T cell receptor beta chains were sequenced from one sample in a study of shared clonotypes between healthy human individuals. The repertoire was sequenced with immunoSEQ multiplex PCR; TCRdb's copy has only in-frame clones and lacks some. The sample shows more than 2 million clones, about 94% of them seen only once. Sequenced sample: naive CD4+ T cells sorted from blood. The subset here: CD45RA+ positively selected. The source of these receptors is a man aged 18-30 years in good health.

This clone was recorded only once. The rearrangement links TRBV6-1 to TRBJ2-1; no reliable D call. The V end was cut by 2 bases, the J end by 6 bases, with 14 bases between. The CDR3 loop spans 15 amino acids. The germline gives CDR1 MNHNS, CDR2 SASEGT. This CDR3 is CASSEPDRAFNEQFF. The CDR3 DNA sequence: TGTGCCAGCAGTGAACCGGACCGGGCCTTCAATGAGCAGTTCTTC.

On this clone: Other DNA sequences within the sample encode an identical CDR3. The chain employs TRBV6-5 and TRBJ1-4; D ambiguous. V lost 4 bases, J lost 3 bases, and 12 bases lay in between. The CDR3 covers 15 residues. The V gene's germline CDR1 is MNHEY and CDR2 SVGAGI. The CDR3 spells CASSFRTGANEKLFF. In nucleotides, the CDR3 is TGTGCCAGCAGTTTCCGGACCGGAGCTAATGAAAAACTGTTTTTT.

The chain links TRBV28 to TRBJ1-3, with D unclear. Trimming cost V 3 bases and J 0 bases, with 9 bases left between them. The CDR3 length is 15 residues. Germline CDR1 reads MDHEN; CDR2 reads SYDVKM. This CDR3 reads CASSLGVFSGNTIYF. CDR3 in DNA: TGTGCCAGCAGTTTGGGCGTGTTCTCTGGAAACACCATATATTTT.

The V and J genes are TRBV5-4 and TRBJ2-5; 11 bases are shared with TRBD2. The V segment lost 4 bases and the J segment 2 bases; nucleotides outside the gene matches: 7. The CDR3 runs to 16 residues. Germline assignment: CDR1 SGHNT and CDR2 YYREEE (reference sequence). This CDR3 is CASSPGTSGAQETQYF. The DNA of the CDR3 is TGTGCCAGCAGCCCGGGGACTAGCGGAGCTCAAGAGACCCAGTACTTC. The whole variable domain, remainder taken from reference TRBV5-4 and TRBJ2-5, is ETGVTQSPTHLIKTRGQQVTLRCSSQSGHNTVSWYQQALGQGPQFIFQYYREEENGRGNFPPRFSGLQFPNYSSELNVNALELDDSALYLCASSPGTSGAQETQYFGPGTRLLVL.

This clone was seen just once. The V gene is TRBV5-1, the J gene TRBJ2-7, with D unresolved. The CDR3 sequence is 14 residues long. Germline CDR1 reads SGHRS; CDR2 reads YFSETQ. The V end lost 4 bases, the J end lost 6 bases, and 17 bases lay between the germline ends. The CDR3 loop is CASSNGFSGLEQYF. In DNA, the CDR3 is TGCGCCAGCAGCAACGGGTTTTCGGGCCTCGAGCAGTACTTC.

The V and J genes are TRBV6-6 and TRBJ2-7; 8 bases fit TRBD2. The trim removed 6 bases at V and 4 bases at J, leaving 8 bases unmatched. Germline V gene lookup returns CDR1 MNHNY and CDR2 SVGAGI (reference sequence). This CDR3 is built from 14 residues. The chain's CDR3 is CASRPGGIAYEQYF. Written as DNA, the CDR3 is TGTGCCAGCAGACCGGGGGGGATTGCATACGAGCAGTACTTC.

The rearrangement uses TRBV4-1 and TRBJ2-1, with D perhaps matching TRBD2 (5 bases). The germline V and J ends were trimmed by 4 bases and 7 bases, with 14 bases remaining between them. The CDR3 length is 14 residues. The germline gives CDR1 MGHRA, CDR2 YSYEKL. The DNA of the CDR3 is TGCGCCAGCAGCCGCATCGAGGGTTTGAATGAGCAGTTCTTC. This gives the protein CASSRIEGLNEQFF.

J is TRBJ2-7 and V is TRBV27; 7 bases line up with TRBD1. The CDR3 contains 13 residues. The V and J ends lost 8 bases and 5 bases, in that order; junction bases with no gene match: 9. Germline CDR1 is MNHEY and CDR2 is SMNVEV (reference sequence). CDR3 region: CASGLTGENEQYF. CDR3 nucleotide sequence: TGTGCCAGCGGGCTTACAGGGGAGAACGAGCAGTACTTC.

CDR3: CASTSGGGGTGTYEQYF. CDR3 coding DNA: TGTGCCAGCACCTCTGGGGGAGGAGGGACAGGGACCTACGAGCAGTACTTC. This chain uses TRBV2 with TRBJ2-7; 9 positions agree with TRBD1. CDR3 length equals 17 residues. V shed 7 bases and J 2 bases; nucleotides not matched to a gene: 15. CDR1 is SNHLY and CDR2 is FYNNEI in the germline V gene.

The V gene is TRBV2, the J gene TRBJ2-2; D gene uncertain. The CDR3 runs to 12 residues. Germline CDR1 reads SNHLY; CDR2 reads FYNNEI. The V end was cut by 7 bases, the J end by 5 bases, with 8 bases between. The CDR3 loop reads CASTGWTGELFF. As DNA, the CDR3 is TGTGCCAGCACGGGTTGGACCGGGGAGCTGTTTTTT.

J is TRBJ2-7 and V is TRBV11-2; weak D call: TRBD2 (5 bases). The germline gives CDR1 SGHAT, CDR2 FQNNGV. Trimming took off 4 bases at V and 3 bases at J, with 13 bases between the two ends. The CDR3 runs to 14 residues. The CDR3 DNA follows: TGTGCCAGCAGCTGGAATAGCGTGAGCTACGAGCAGTACTTC. The encoded protein is CASSWNSVSYEQYF.

The chain joins TRBV10-3 to TRBJ2-7, with 14 positions matching TRBD2. Losses at the gene ends were 6 bases for V and 5 bases for J; bases not matched to a gene: 6. Germline-derived CDR1 and CDR2 are ENHRY and SYGVKD. CDR3 size: 15 residues. The CDR3 loop reads CAIRETSGGANEQYF. The CDR3 DNA reads TGTGCCATCAGGGAGACTAGCGGGGGGGCTAACGAGCAGTACTTC.

The chain carries TRBV10-3 and TRBJ1-5; unclear D gene. The CDR3 extends over 13 amino acids. Trimming took off 4 bases at V and 7 bases at J, with 11 bases between the two ends. Germline V gene lookup returns CDR1 ENHRY and CDR2 SYGVKD. CDR3 residues: CAISGGREQPQHF. In nucleotides, the CDR3 is TGTGCCATCAGTGGAGGTAGGGAACAGCCCCAGCATTTT.

Written as DNA, the CDR3 is TGTGCCAGCAGCTCCCCATGGGACCTCTACGAGCAGTACTTC. This encodes CASSSPWDLYEQYF. This chain links TRBV6-5 with TRBJ2-7; D is tentatively TRBD1 or TRBD2 (5 bases each). Trimming took off 6 bases at V and 3 bases at J, with 15 bases between the two ends. Germline CDR1 is MNHEY and CDR2 is SVGAGI. This CDR3 comprises 14 residues.

The DNA for the CDR3 is TGTGCCAGCAGCTTCGAGACGGGTCAGCCCCAGCATTTT. As protein: CASSFETGQPQHF. The chain employs TRBV5-8 and TRBJ1-5; D remains ambiguous. Germline CDR1 and CDR2: SGHTS and YDEGEE. Trimming removed 2 bases from V and 6 bases from J, with 9 bases in between. The CDR3 spans 13 residues.

This clone was recorded a few times. The CDR3 sequence: CATSSVQGFEQYF. The DNA of the CDR3 is TGTGCCACCTCAAGCGTACAGGGTTTCGAGCAGTACTTC. V usage is TRBV15 and J usage is TRBJ2-7, with D possibly TRBD1 on 6 matching bases. The CDR3 length is 13 residues. Trimming stripped 8 bases from V and 6 bases from J, with 17 bases between. Germline CDR1 reads LNHNV; CDR2 reads YYDKDF (reference sequence).